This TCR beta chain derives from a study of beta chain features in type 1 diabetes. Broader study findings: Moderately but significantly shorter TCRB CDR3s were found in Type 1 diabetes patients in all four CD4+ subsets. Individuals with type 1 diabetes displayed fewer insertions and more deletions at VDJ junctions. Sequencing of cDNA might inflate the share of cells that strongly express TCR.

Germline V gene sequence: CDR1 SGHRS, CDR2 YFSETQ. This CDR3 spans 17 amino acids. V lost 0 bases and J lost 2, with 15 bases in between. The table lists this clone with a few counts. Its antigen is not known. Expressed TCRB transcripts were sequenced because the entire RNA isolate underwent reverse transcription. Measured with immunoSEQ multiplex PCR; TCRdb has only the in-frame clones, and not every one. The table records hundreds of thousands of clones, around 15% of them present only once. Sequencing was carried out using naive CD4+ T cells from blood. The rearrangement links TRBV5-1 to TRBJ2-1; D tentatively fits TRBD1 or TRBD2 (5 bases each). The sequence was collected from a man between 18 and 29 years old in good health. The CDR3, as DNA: TGCGCCAGCAGCTTGGGGGGGTCAGAGCGGCCCTACAATGAGCAGTTCTTC. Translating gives CASSLGGSERPYNEQFF. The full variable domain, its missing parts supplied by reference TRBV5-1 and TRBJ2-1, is KAGVTQTPRYLIKTRGQQVTLSCSPISGHRSVSWYQQTPGQGLQFLFEYFSETQRNKGNFPGRFSGRQFSNSRSEMNVSTLELGDSALYLCASSLGGSERPYNEQFFGPGTRLTVL.